One sample yielded the 23 T cell receptor beta chains listed below, sequenced in a study of naive CD8 T cells in extremely preterm neonates. Deliveries were elective term cesareans at roughly 35-42 weeks, with no labor or membrane rupture. Sequenced by immunoSEQ multiplex PCR; TCRdb stores in-frame clones only, minus some. The sample carries approximately 6,000 clones, 95% to 99% recorded once. The specimen was naive CD8+ T cells from cord blood. These TCRs come from a newborn in good health.

The chain couples TRBV28 to TRBJ2-7, with D possibly matching TRBD1 (7 bases). Trimming took off 4 bases at V and 2 bases at J, with 15 bases between the two ends. Germline-derived CDR1 and CDR2 are MDHEN and SYDVKM. This CDR3 region has 15 residues. DNA of the CDR3: TGTGCCAGCAGTTCAATCAGGGGGGAGGCCTACGAGCAGTACTTC. It specifies CASSSIRGEAYEQYF.

This chain connects TRBV19 to TRBJ1-5, with 12 bases aligning to TRBD1. The germline gives CDR1 LNHDA, CDR2 SQIVND (reference sequence). The CDR3 loop spans 17 amino acids. The V and J ends lost 5 bases and 7 bases, in that order; junction bases with no gene match: 12. The DNA for the CDR3 is TGTGCCAGTAGTTCACCGGGACAGGGGGCCGTGAAGCAGCCCCAGCATTTT. Its protein is CASSSPGQGAVKQPQHF.

The count of this clone is one. The J gene is TRBJ2-3, the V gene TRBV4-2; D perhaps matches TRBD2 (6 bases). Germline CDR1 LGHNA, CDR2 YNFKEQ. V lost 4 bases and J 3 bases, leaving 17 bases between the germline ends. The CDR3 consists of 16 residues. CDR3 in DNA: TGTGCCAGCAGCCCCCCCGGGGGTCCTGAGACAGATACGCAGTATTTT. This gives the protein CASSPPGGPETDTQYF.

The V gene is TRBV7-9, the J gene TRBJ2-2, with 10 bases lining up with TRBD2. The V gene's germline CDR1 is SEHNR and CDR2 FQNEAQ (reference sequence). J gave up 2 bases and V 7 bases, and 10 bases lay outside the gene matches. The CDR3 is 17 amino acids. CDR3 amino acids: CASTNRVAGGNTGELFF. The CDR3 DNA follows: TGTGCCAGCACCAATCGCGTAGCGGGGGGAAACACCGGGGAGCTGTTTTTT.

This sequence joins TRBV9 and TRBJ2-2, with D tentatively TRBD2 (6 bases). This CDR3 region has 14 residues. The germline gives CDR1 SGDLS, CDR2 YYNGEE. V was pared by 4 bases and J by 7 bases, with 14 bases between. The CDR3 DNA reads TGTGCCAGCAGCCCCGTCGGCGGGGTCGGGGAGCTGTTTTTT. Translating gives CASSPVGGVGELFF.

The genes are TRBV2 and TRBJ2-1; a weak D match, TRBD2 (6 bases). The CDR3 totals 16 residues. With 6 bases removed from V and 0 bases from J, the gap between germline ends came to 15 bases. Germline V gene data show CDR1 as SNHLY and CDR2 as FYNNEI. In DNA form, the CDR3 reads TGTGCCAGCAGAACAGCTTTCGGGGGCTCCTACAATGAGCAGTTCTTC. Translated, it gives CASRTAFGGSYNEQFF.

This chain links TRBV9 with TRBJ2-5, with 13 bases aligning to TRBD2. Germline V gene sequence: CDR1 SGDLS, CDR2 YYNGEE. The trim removed 0 bases at V and 4 bases at J, leaving 0 bases unmatched. The CDR3 loop spans 15 amino acids. The CDR3 region is CASSVGTSGRETQYF. CDR3 coding DNA: TGTGCCAGCAGCGTAGGGACTAGCGGGAGAGAGACCCAGTACTTC.

The genes are TRBV19 and TRBJ2-5; maybe TRBD2 (5 bases). With the DNA end fitting TRBJ2-7 better, the J assignment may be wrong. This CDR3 spans 12 amino acids. Germline values: CDR1 LNHDA, CDR2 SQIVND (reference sequence). The CDR3 reads CASREEPYEQYF. The CDR3, as DNA: TGTGCCAGTAGGGAGGAACCCTACGAGCAGTACTTC.

The rearrangement links TRBV9 to TRBJ2-7; D is perhaps TRBD2 (7 bases). CDR1 SGDLS and CDR2 YYNGEE come from the germline V gene. V lost 4 bases and J 7 bases, leaving 15 bases between the germline ends. The CDR3 runs 13 residues. CDR3 residues: CASSSWGGAEQYF. CDR3 coding DNA: TGTGCCAGCAGCTCATGGGGGGGGGCTGAGCAGTACTTC.

V gene TRBV13 combines with J gene TRBJ2-7, with TRBD1 as a possible D gene (5 bases). This CDR3 is 13 amino acids long. Trimming removed 2 bases from V and 7 bases from J, with 12 bases in between. CDR1 and CDR2 from the germline V gene are PRHDT and FYEKMQ (reference sequence). The CDR3 region has the DNA TGTGCCAGCAGCTTACGCCAGGGAAGGGAGCAGTACTTC. Its protein is CASSLRQGREQYF.

This rearrangement joins TRBV6-1 to TRBJ1-1; D perhaps matches TRBD1 (6 bases). The CDR3 has 13 residues. Germline-derived CDR1 and CDR2 are MNHNS and SASEGT. V was shortened by 5 bases and J by 4 bases, with 11 bases between the two germline ends. As DNA, the CDR3 is TGTGCCAGCAGTTGGACAGAGGGCACTGAAGCTTTCTTT. It is translated as CASSWTEGTEAFF.

The chain joins TRBV30 to TRBJ2-7; D remains unclear. The V end lost 4 bases, the J end lost 1 base, and 11 bases lay between the germline ends. CDR1 and CDR2 (germline): GTSNPN, SVGIG (reference sequence). This CDR3 region has 13 residues. This chain's CDR3 is CAWIFDLSYEQYF. The CDR3 DNA follows: TGTGCCTGGATATTTGACTTATCCTACGAGCAGTACTTC.

This chain links TRBV28 with TRBJ2-2, with a possible D match to TRBD1 (6 bases). There are 14 residues in the CDR3. V was pared by 1 base and J by 5 bases, with 8 bases between. Germline V gene sequence: CDR1 MDHEN, CDR2 SYDVKM. The CDR3 DNA is TGTGCCAGCAGTTTATTAGGGGGAACCGGGGAGCTGTTTTTT. Its translation: CASSLLGGTGELFF.

To note about this clone: In the same sample, other DNA sequences code for this CDR3. The chain has TRBV19 and TRBJ1-6; D is unclear. The CDR3 is made up of 14 amino acids. The V gene's germline CDR1 is LNHDA and CDR2 SQIVND (reference sequence). Trimming took 5 bases from V and 0 from J, leaving 5 bases between them. The DNA of the CDR3 is TGTGCCAGTAGTGAGGGCTCCTATAATTCACCCCTCCACTTT. Translation: CASSEGSYNSPLHF.

V and J are TRBV7-9 and TRBJ2-1; D possibly corresponds to TRBD2 (6 bases). Deletions cut 5 bases from V and 0 bases from J, with 14 bases between. Germline V gene data show CDR1 as SEHNR and CDR2 as FQNEAQ (reference sequence). The CDR3 runs to 16 residues. Written as DNA, the CDR3 is TGTGCCAGCAGCCCCCCCTTGGGAGGCTCCTACAATGAGCAGTTCTTC. It codes for CASSPPLGGSYNEQFF.

The chain recombines TRBV5-1 with TRBJ2-2; a possible D gene is TRBD2 (7 bases). The CDR3 length is 14 residues. Germline CDR1 reads SGHRS; CDR2 reads YFSETQ. Trimming stripped 7 bases from V and 1 base from J, with 11 bases between. CDR3 nucleotides: TGCGCCAGCGGGGGGGCGCAGAACACCGGGGAGCTGTTTTTT. Its protein is CASGGAQNTGELFF. Supplemented by reference TRBV5-1 and TRBJ2-2, the full variable domain reads KAGVTQTPRYLIKTRGQQVTLSCSPISGHRSVSWYQQTPGQGLQFLFEYFSETQRNKGNFPGRFSGRQFSNSRSEMNVSTLELGDSALYLCASGGAQNTGELFFGEGSRLTVL.

V and J are TRBV19 and TRBJ2-2; 7 bases agree with TRBD1. The CDR3 sequence is 14 residues long. Unmatched junction bases numbered 5, after V lost 7 bases and J lost 3 bases. Looked up from germline, CDR1 is LNHDA and CDR2 is SQIVND (reference sequence). The CDR3: CASTETGYTGELFF. As DNA, the CDR3 is TGTGCCAGTACTGAGACAGGGTACACCGGGGAGCTGTTTTTT.

The J gene is TRBJ2-4, the V gene TRBV25-1; 7 bases are shared with TRBD2. The CDR3 is 15 amino acids. Germline V gene data show CDR1 as MGHDK and CDR2 as SYGVNS. V shed 1 base, J shed 6 bases, and the junction held 6 bases outside the gene matches. The CDR3 reads CASSEWGGDLNIQYF. CDR3 in DNA: TGTGCCAGCAGTGAATGGGGGGGGGACTTAAACATTCAGTACTTC.

The chain couples TRBV30 to TRBJ1-2; D is unclear. In germline, CDR1 is GTSNPN, CDR2 SVGIG (reference sequence). The V end was cut by 4 bases, the J end by 5 bases, with 17 bases between. The length of the CDR3 is 14 residues. This CDR3 is CAWTPVTVGYGYTF. The CDR3 DNA follows: TGTGCCTGGACCCCCGTCACAGTTGGGTATGGCTACACCTTC.

This clone was observed once. The chain couples TRBV5-1 to TRBJ2-1, with a tentative D call TRBD2 (5 bases). Trimming took off 7 bases at V and 2 bases at J, with 10 bases between the two ends. The CDR3 extends over 13 amino acids. The germline V gene encodes CDR1 SGHRS and CDR2 YFSETQ. The CDR3 sequence is CASGSLAYNEQFF. The CDR3 DNA is TGCGCCAGCGGGAGTTTGGCCTACAATGAGCAGTTCTTC.

The rearrangement joins TRBV19 to TRBJ2-1, with 7 positions matching TRBD2. The CDR3 extends over 14 amino acids. Germline CDR1 LNHDA, CDR2 SQIVND (reference sequence). J was trimmed by 4 bases and V by 3 bases; bases with no gene match: 3. The CDR3 reads CASSMGLKYNEQFF. The CDR3 region has the DNA TGTGCCAGTAGTATGGGACTAAAATACAATGAGCAGTTCTTC. Full variable domain (outside the CDR3, taken from reference TRBV19 and TRBJ2-1): DGGITQSPKYLFRKEGQNVTLSCEQNLNHDAMYWYRQDPGQGLRLIYYSQIVNDFQKGDIAEGYSVSREKKESFPLTVTSAQKNPTAFYLCASSMGLKYNEQFFGPGTRLTVL.

The chain has TRBV25-1 and TRBJ2-1; 7 bases fit TRBD2. CDR1 and CDR2 from the germline V gene are MGHDK and SYGVNS. V lost 2 bases to trimming and J lost 6 bases; unmatched junction nucleotides: 16. The CDR3 length is 18 residues. The CDR3 loop is CASSEGLADTSSGNEQFF. DNA of the CDR3: TGTGCCAGCAGTGAAGGGCTAGCGGACACCTCTTCGGGCAATGAGCAGTTCTTC.

V is TRBV29-1 and J is TRBJ2-5; 8 bases map to TRBD2. Trimming cost V 2 bases and J 14 bases; bases outside gene matches: 7. Germline-derived CDR1 and CDR2 are SQVTM and ANQGSEA. The CDR3 has 11 residues. CDR3 sequence reads: CSVESGRGIYF. The CDR3 DNA is TGCAGCGTTGAATCCGGGAGGGGGATTTACTTC.